The rows below give T cell receptor beta chains drawn from one sample of a study of T cell responses to AZD1222 COVID-19 vaccine. Assay used: immunoSEQ multiplex PCR; TCRdb lists only in-frame clones, some missing. The sample includes some 140,000 clones, roughly 90% of them seen just once. Sample: peripheral blood, taken on day 0 of AZD1222 vaccination. All receptors come from an adult in good health. Each CDR3 is given with its conserved first and last residue. Fields, in order: J gene, clone size, D gene, V gene, CDR3 DNA, CDR3 protein. The D gene is left open where the match is weak. The size of a clone is reported for some rows only, either as once, few or many, or as a class for expanded clones.

J: TRBJ1-5
size: .
D: .
V: TRBV6-5
DNA: TGTGCCAGCAGTTACTTCGGGGCGAATCAGCCCCAGCATTTT
CDR3: CASSYFGANQPQHF

J: TRBJ1-2
size: .
D: TRBD1
V: TRBV29-1
DNA: TGCAGCGTTGACCGGACAGGGAAGAACTATGGCTACACCTTC
CDR3: CSVDRTGKNYGYTF

J: TRBJ1-2
size: .
D: .
V: TRBV9
DNA: TGTGCCAGCAGCGGGGAGGTTCGACTTGACTATGGCTACACCTTC
CDR3: CASSGEVRLDYGYTF

J: TRBJ2-3
size: once
D: .
V: TRBV4-3
DNA: TGCGCCAGCTCTGGACTCCCCACAGATACGCAGTATTTT
CDR3: CASSGLPTDTQYF

J: TRBJ2-1
size: .
D: TRBD1
V: TRBV24-1
DNA: TGTGCCACCAGTGATTTGGAGATAGACAGGGGCTACAATGAGCAGTTCTTC
CDR3: CATSDLEIDRGYNEQFF

J: TRBJ1-1
size: .
D: .
V: TRBV19
DNA: TGTGCCAGTAGTATGGTAGAGGGGAACACTGAAGCTTTCTTT
CDR3: CASSMVEGNTEAFF

J: TRBJ2-5
size: .
D: .
V: TRBV7-2
DNA: TGTGCCAGCAGCTTAGTGGGCGGGACCCGGGAGACCCAGTACTTC
CDR3: CASSLVGGTRETQYF

J: TRBJ1-2
size: .
D: .
V: TRBV30
DNA: TGTGCCTGGAACCCCCGGCCGGGGGCTGGTGGCTACACCTTC
CDR3: CAWNPRPGAGGYTF

J: TRBJ1-6
size: once
D: .
V: TRBV27
DNA: TGTGCCAGCCGAGAGGACGTGAGCTCCTATAATTCACCCCTCCACTTT
CDR3: CASREDVSSYNSPLHF

J: TRBJ1-2
size: .
D: .
V: TRBV14
DNA: TGTGCCAGCAGTGAGCGGGGGTTCCCCTATGGCTACACCTTC
CDR3: CASSERGFPYGYTF

J: TRBJ2-7
size: .
D: TRBD1
V: TRBV7-3
DNA: TGTGCCAGCAGTACCTGGACAGGGAGCGAGCAGTACTTC
CDR3: CASSTWTGSEQYF

J: TRBJ2-3
size: .
D: .
V: TRBV3-1/TRBV3-2
DNA: TGTGCCAGCAGCCCCCTTATGTCTAGTGTCCCAGATACGCAGTATTTT
CDR3: CASSPLMSSVPDTQYF

J: TRBJ1-6
size: .
D: TRBD1
V: TRBV18
DNA: TGTGCCAGCTCACCTCCAGGACAGGGATCTAATTCACCCCTCCACTTT
CDR3: CASSPPGQGSNSPLHF

J: TRBJ1-4
size: once
D: TRBD1
V: TRBV27
DNA: TGTGCCAGCAGTTTAAAGACAGGGGGGGAAAAACTGTTTTTT
CDR3: CASSLKTGGEKLFF

J: TRBJ2-1
size: .
D: .
V: TRBV6-4
DNA: TGTGCCAGCAGTTCTTCACCGTGGGAATTCGGGTCCTACAATGAGCAGTTCTTC
CDR3: CASSSSPWEFGSYNEQFF

J: TRBJ1-1
size: .
D: .
V: TRBV5-1
DNA: TGCGCCAGCAGCTTGGTATTTGGCGAGGGGCACACTGAAGCTTTCTTT
CDR3: CASSLVFGEGHTEAFF

J: TRBJ2-7
size: .
D: TRBD2
V: TRBV19
DNA: TGTGCCAGTAGCTATAGCGGGACCCTCTCCTACGAGCAGTACTTC
CDR3: CASSYSGTLSYEQYF

J: TRBJ2-7
size: .
D: .
V: TRBV2
DNA: TGTGCCACCTCAGGACTGACCTCCTACGAGCAGTACTTC
CDR3: CATSGLTSYEQYF

J: TRBJ2-1
size: .
D: .
V: TRBV25-1
DNA: TGTGCCAGCAGTGTAAGCACGAGCTCCTACAATGAGCAGTTCTTC
CDR3: CASSVSTSSYNEQFF

J: TRBJ1-4
size: .
D: TRBD1
V: TRBV27
DNA: TGTGCCAGCAGTACACTGGGACAGGGCTCAACTAATGAAAAACTGTTTTTT
CDR3: CASSTLGQGSTNEKLFF

J: TRBJ2-7
size: .
D: .
V: TRBV12-3/TRBV12-4
DNA: TGTGCCAGCAGTTTATCGCTAAACGGCGAGCAGTACTTC
CDR3: CASSLSLNGEQYF

J: TRBJ2-7
size: few
D: .
V: TRBV10-3
DNA: TGTGCCATCAGAGAAAACCGGGACATCGGGTGGGAGGAGCAGTACTTC
CDR3: CAIRENRDIGWEEQYF

J: TRBJ2-2
size: .
D: TRBD2
V: TRBV7-2
DNA: TGTGCCAGCAGCTTAGGGGGTAGCGGGGACACCGGGGAGCTGTTTTTT
CDR3: CASSLGGSGDTGELFF

J: TRBJ1-2
size: .
D: .
V: TRBV5-4
DNA: TGTGCCAGCAGCTTTCCTGTAGAAGACTATGGCTACACCTTC
CDR3: CASSFPVEDYGYTF